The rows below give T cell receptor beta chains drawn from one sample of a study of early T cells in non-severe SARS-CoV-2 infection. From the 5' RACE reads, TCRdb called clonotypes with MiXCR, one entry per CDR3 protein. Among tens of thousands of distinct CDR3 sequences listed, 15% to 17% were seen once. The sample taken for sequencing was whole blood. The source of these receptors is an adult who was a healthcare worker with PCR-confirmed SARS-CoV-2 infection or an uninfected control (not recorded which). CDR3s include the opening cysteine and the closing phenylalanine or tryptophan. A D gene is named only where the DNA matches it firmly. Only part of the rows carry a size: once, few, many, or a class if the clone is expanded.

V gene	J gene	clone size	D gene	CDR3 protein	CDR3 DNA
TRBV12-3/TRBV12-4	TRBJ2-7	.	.	CASSLRTDGRRGSYEQYF	TGTGCCAGCAGTTTAAGGACGGATGGACGGAGGGGCTCCTACGAGCAGTACTTC
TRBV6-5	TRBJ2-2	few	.	CASSYGIANTGELFF	TGTGCCAGCAGTTACGGGATCGCGAACACCGGGGAGCTGTTTTTT
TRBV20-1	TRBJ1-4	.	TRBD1	CSARDPTGGVWTNEKLFF	TGCAGTGCTAGAGATCCGACAGGGGGCGTTTGGACTAATGAAAAACTGTTTTTT
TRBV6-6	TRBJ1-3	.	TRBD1	CASSYLGGASGNTIYF	TGTGCCAGCAGTTATTTAGGGGGCGCTTCTGGAAACACCATATATTTT
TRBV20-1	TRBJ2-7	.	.	CSARDRLYEQYF	TGCAGTGCTAGAGATCGCCTCTACGAGCAGTACTTC
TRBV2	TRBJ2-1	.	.	CASSGERGEQFF	TGTGCCAGCAGTGGAGAGAGGGGTGAGCAGTTCTTC
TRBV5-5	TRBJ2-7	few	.	CASALTGEEYF	TGTGCCAGCGCCTTAACAGGGGAGGAGTACTTC
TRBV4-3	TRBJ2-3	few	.	CASSRQPPGDQYTDTQYF	TGCGCCAGCAGCCGGCAACCACCGGGGGATCAATACACAGATACGCAGTATTTT
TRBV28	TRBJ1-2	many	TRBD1	CASSLGGTGRSYGYTF	TGTGCCAGCAGTTTAGGAGGGACAGGGCGATCCTATGGCTACACCTTC
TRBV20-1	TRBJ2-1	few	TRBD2	CSARLAGVSYNEQFF	TGCAGTGCCAGACTAGCGGGAGTGTCCTACAATGAGCAGTTCTTC
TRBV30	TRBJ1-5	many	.	CAWSWGRLNQPQHF	TGTGCCTGGAGTTGGGGACGGCTCAATCAGCCCCAGCATTTT
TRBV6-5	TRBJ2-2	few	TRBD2	CASSYSTSGSTGELFF	TGTGCCAGCAGTTACTCCACTAGCGGGAGCACCGGGGAGCTGTTTTTT
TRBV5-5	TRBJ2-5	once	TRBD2	CASSLLTSGETQYF	TGTGCCAGCAGCTTACTGACTAGCGGAGAGACCCAGTACTTC
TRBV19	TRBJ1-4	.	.	CASSPTGQTNEKLFF	TGTGCCAGTAGTCCGACGGGACAAACTAATGAAAAACTGTTTTTT
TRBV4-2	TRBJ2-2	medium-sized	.	CASNQGTGELFF	TGTGCCAGCAACCAGGGTACCGGGGAGCTGTTTTTT
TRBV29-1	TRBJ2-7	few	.	CSAGFRDEQYF	TGCAGCGCAGGGTTTCGCGACGAGCAGTACTTC
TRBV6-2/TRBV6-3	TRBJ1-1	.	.	CASSYGGGRGNTEAFF	TGTGCCAGCAGTTACGGCGGGGGGAGAGGGAACACTGAAGCTTTCTTT
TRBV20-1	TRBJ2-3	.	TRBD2	CSARASGRAWNTQYF	TGCAGTGCTAGGGCTAGCGGGAGGGCCTGGAATACGCAGTATTTT
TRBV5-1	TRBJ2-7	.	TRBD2	CASSPQAGLATSYEQYF	TGCGCCAGCAGCCCCCAGGCGGGACTAGCGACATCCTACGAGCAGTACTTC
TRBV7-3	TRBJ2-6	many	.	CASSKGANVLTF	TGTGCCAGCAGCAAAGGGGCCAACGTCCTGACTTTC
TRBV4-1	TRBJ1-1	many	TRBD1	CASSQPGTGGYEAFF	TGCGCCAGCAGCCAGCCCGGGACAGGGGGTTATGAAGCTTTCTTT
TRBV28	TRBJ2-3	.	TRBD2	CASSLPGGRTDTQYF	TGTGCCAGCAGTCTTCCGGGGGGGAGGACAGATACGCAGTATTTT
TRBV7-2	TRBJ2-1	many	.	CASRDNRGGNEQFF	TGTGCCAGCAGAGATAACAGGGGGGGAAATGAGCAGTTCTTC
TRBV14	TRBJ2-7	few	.	CASSQYSRGGFPPYEQYF	TGTGCCAGCAGCCAATACTCACGGGGAGGTTTCCCGCCCTACGAGCAGTACTTC
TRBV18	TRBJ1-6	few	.	CASFGDGSSYNSPLHF	TGTGCCAGCTTCGGGGACGGAAGCTCCTATAATTCACCCCTCCACTTT
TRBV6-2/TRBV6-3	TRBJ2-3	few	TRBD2	CASSRLAGGLDTQYF	TGTGCCAGCAGTCGACTAGCGGGAGGGCTGGATACGCAGTATTTT
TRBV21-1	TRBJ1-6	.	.	CASSATGRSQRGWDSPLHF	TGTGCCAGCAGCGCTACGGGAAGGTCCCAGAGGGGGTGGGATTCACCCCTCCACTTT
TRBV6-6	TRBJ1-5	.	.	CASSGGNSNQPQHF	TGTGCCAGCAGTGGGGGTAATAGCAATCAGCCCCAGCATTTT
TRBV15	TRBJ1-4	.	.	CATSRDGGREKLFF	TGTGCCACCAGCAGAGATGGCGGTAGAGAAAAACTGTTTTTT
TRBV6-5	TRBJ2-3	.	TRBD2	CASSYSPSGGLVGGTDTQYF	TGTGCCAGCAGTTACTCCCCAAGCGGGGGGCTTGTGGGGGGCACAGATACGCAGTATTTT
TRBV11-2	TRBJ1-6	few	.	CASSLQGYSPLHF	TGTGCCAGCAGCTTACAGGGCTATTCACCCCTCCACTTT
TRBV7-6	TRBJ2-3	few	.	CASSLWARLNTDTQYF	TGTGCCAGCAGCCTCTGGGCGAGACTGAACACAGATACGCAGTATTTT
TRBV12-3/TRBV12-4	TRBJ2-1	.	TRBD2	CASSFRASGRRHEQFF	TGTGCCAGCAGTTTTAGGGCTAGCGGGAGAAGACATGAGCAGTTCTTC
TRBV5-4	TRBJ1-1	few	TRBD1	CASGSQTGMNTEAFF	TGTGCCAGCGGGTCCCAGACAGGGATGAACACTGAAGCTTTCTTT
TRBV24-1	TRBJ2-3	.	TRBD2	CATGRRGGLAGGSTDTQYF	TGTGCCACCGGTAGGCGAGGCGGGCTAGCGGGGGGATCCACAGATACGCAGTATTTT
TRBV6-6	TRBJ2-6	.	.	CASRQGSGGANVLTF	TGTGCCAGCAGGCAAGGTAGCGGTGGGGCCAACGTCCTGACTTTC
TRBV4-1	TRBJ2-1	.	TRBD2	CASSPIDLGLAGDNEQFF	TGCGCCAGCAGCCCTATCGACCTCGGACTAGCGGGGGACAATGAGCAGTTCTTC
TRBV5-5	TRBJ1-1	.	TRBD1	CASSLTGTVFLEAFF	TGTGCCAGCAGCTTAACCGGGACAGTCTTTCTTGAAGCTTTCTTT
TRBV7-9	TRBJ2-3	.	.	CASSFTFRSSTSTDTQYF	TGTGCCAGCAGCTTTACGTTTAGGAGCTCAACTAGCACAGATACGCAGTATTTT
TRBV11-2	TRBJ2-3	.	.	CASSLDRVSTDTQYF	TGTGCCAGCAGCTTAGATCGTGTTTCCACAGATACGCAGTATTTT
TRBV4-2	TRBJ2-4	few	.	CASSQELAGGAKNIQYF	TGTGCCAGCAGCCAAGAACTAGCTGGAGGGGCCAAAAACATTCAGTACTTC
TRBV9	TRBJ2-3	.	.	CASSVERATDTQYF	TGTGCCAGCAGCGTAGAACGGGCGACAGATACGCAGTATTTT
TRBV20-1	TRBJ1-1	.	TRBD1	CSARRDRVGAFF	TGCAGTGCTAGACGGGACAGGGTGGGAGCTTTCTTT
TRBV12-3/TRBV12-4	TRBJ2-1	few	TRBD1	CASSLVGTATNEQFF	TGTGCCAGCAGTTTAGTCGGGACAGCGACCAATGAGCAGTTCTTC
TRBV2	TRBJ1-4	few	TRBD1	CASSRGRGEEKLFF	TGTGCCAGCAGTAGGGGGCGGGGAGAAGAAAAACTGTTTTTT
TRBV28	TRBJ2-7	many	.	CASSWPGSSDEQYF	TGTGCCAGCAGTTGGCCCGGGAGTTCGGACGAGCAGTACTTC
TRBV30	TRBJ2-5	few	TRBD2	CAWSAGLARLQETQYF	TGTGCCTGGAGTGCCGGACTAGCGCGACTCCAAGAGACCCAGTACTTC
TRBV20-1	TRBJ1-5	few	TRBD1	CSATRTGDYQPQHF	TGCAGTGCTACGCGGACAGGGGACTATCAGCCCCAGCATTTT
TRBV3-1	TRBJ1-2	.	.	CASSQVTSYGYTF	TGTGCCAGCAGCCAAGTGACATCATATGGCTACACCTTC
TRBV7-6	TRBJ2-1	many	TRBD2	CASSLGSTSVWGGGEQFF	TGTGCCAGCAGCCTAGGGTCGACTAGCGTTTGGGGCGGTGGGGAGCAGTTCTTC
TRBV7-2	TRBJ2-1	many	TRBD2	CASSLGPRGLAGDEQFF	TGTGCCAGCAGCTTAGGACCTCGGGGACTAGCGGGAGATGAGCAGTTCTTC
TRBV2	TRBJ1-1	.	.	CASSDLPGAEAFF	TGTGCCAGCAGTGACCTCCCTGGAGCTGAAGCTTTCTTT